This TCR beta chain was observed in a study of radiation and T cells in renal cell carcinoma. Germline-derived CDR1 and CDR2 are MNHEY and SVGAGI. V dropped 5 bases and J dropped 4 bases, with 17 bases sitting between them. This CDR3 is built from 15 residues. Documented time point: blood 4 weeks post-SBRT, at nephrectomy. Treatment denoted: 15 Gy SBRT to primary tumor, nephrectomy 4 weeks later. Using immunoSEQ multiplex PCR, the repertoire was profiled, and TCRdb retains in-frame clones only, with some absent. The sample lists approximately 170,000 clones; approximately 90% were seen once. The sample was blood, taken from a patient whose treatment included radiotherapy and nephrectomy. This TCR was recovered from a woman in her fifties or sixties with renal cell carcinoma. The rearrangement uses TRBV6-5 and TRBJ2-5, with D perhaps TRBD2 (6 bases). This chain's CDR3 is CASSRGTSALETQYF. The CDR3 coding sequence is TGTGCCAGCAGTCGCGGGACTTCTGCCTTAGAGACCCAGTACTTC.